The text below deals with one T cell receptor beta chain. These data belong to a study of cytomegalovirus exposure and HLA in healthy donors. CDR1 MGHRA and CDR2 YSYEKL come from the germline V gene. Trimming shortened V by 9 bases and J by 0 bases, and 6 bases separated the two germline ends. The CDR3 is 11 amino acids. Vbeta (60) and Jbeta (13) primers were used in the PCR. Measured with immunoSEQ multiplex PCR; TCRdb has only the in-frame clones, and not every one. The sample has roughly 120,000 clones, more than 65% seen once. The genes are TRBV4-1 and TRBJ2-7; D may be TRBD1 (5 bases). The origin of this receptor is a young man in good health and CMV-seropositive. Sequencing input: PBMCs. The CDR3 DNA follows: TGCGCCAGGGGGCCCTCCTACGAGCAGTACTTC. Its protein is CARGPSYEQYF.